The TCR beta chain under discussion was sequenced for a study of T cell responses to AZD1222 COVID-19 vaccine. Here immunoSEQ multiplex PCR was the method, and the copy in TCRdb shows in-frame clones only, minus some. The data show about 130,000 clones, roughly 93% seen once. This CDR3 is built from 15 residues. The V gene's germline CDR1 is MNHNS and CDR2 SASEGT. V was cut by 1 base and J by 0 bases, with 9 bases left in between. Sequences were derived from peripheral blood, sampled on day 0 of AZD1222 vaccination. The source of this sequence is an adult in good health. The rearrangement uses TRBV6-1 and TRBJ1-1; no firm D call. This chain's CDR3 is CASSEVGQVNTEAFF. In nucleotides, the CDR3 is TGTGCCAGCAGTGAAGTTGGGCAGGTGAACACTGAAGCTTTCTTT.